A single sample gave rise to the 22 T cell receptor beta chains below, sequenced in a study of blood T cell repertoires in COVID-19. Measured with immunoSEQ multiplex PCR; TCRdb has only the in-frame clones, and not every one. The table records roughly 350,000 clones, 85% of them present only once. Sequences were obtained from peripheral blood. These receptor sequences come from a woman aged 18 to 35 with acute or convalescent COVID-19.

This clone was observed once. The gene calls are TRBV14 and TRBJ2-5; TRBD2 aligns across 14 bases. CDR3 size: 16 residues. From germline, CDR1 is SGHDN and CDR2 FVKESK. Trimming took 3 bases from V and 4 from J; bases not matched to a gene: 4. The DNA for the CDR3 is TGTGCCAGCAGCCAGATGGGACTAGCGGGGGCAGAGACCCAGTACTTC. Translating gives CASSQMGLAGAETQYF.

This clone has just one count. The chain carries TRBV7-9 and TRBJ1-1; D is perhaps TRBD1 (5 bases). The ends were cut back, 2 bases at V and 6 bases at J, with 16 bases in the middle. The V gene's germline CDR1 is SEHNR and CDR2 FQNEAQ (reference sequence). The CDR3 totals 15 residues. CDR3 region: CASSLLSSTGAEAFF. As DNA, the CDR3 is TGTGCCAGCAGCTTACTAAGTAGTACAGGCGCTGAAGCTTTCTTT.

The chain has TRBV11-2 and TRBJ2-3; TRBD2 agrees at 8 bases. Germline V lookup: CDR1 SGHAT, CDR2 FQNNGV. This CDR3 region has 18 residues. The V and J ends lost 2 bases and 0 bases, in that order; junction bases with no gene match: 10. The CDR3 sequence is CASSLFGGLGTSTDTQYF. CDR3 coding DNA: TGTGCCAGCAGCTTATTCGGGGGACTAGGGACTAGCACAGATACGCAGTATTTT.

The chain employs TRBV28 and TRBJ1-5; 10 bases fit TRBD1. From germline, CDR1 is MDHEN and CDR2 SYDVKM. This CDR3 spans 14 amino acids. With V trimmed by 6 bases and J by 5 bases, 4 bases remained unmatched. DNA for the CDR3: TGTGCCAGCAGGGGGGACAGGGGATATCAGCCCCAGCATTTT. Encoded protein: CASRGDRGYQPQHF.

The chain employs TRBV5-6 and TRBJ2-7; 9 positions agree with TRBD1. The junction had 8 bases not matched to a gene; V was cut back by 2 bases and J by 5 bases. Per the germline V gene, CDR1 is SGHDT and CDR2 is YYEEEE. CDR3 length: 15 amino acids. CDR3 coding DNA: TGTGCCAGCAGCTTTATCACAGGGGGCGCTCACGAGCAGTACTTC. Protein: CASSFITGGAHEQYF.

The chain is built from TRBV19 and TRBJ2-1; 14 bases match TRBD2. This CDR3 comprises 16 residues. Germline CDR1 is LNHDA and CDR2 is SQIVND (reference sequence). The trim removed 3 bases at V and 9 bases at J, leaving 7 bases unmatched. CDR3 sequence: CASSIGTSGSSGEQFF. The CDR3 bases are TGTGCCAGTAGTATTGGGACTAGCGGGAGCTCTGGTGAGCAGTTCTTC.

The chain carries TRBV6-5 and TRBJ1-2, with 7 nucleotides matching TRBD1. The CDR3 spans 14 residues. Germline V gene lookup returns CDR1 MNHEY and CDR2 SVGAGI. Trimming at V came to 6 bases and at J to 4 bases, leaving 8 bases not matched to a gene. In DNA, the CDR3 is TGTGCCAGCAGGGAGAGGGGGCGGGGCTATGGCTACACCTTC. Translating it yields CASRERGRGYGYTF.

Here the CDR3 DNA reads TGTGCCAGCAGTTCGAGGTATTTGCGGGATTCACCCCTCCACTTT. It codes for CASSSRYLRDSPLHF. The gene calls are TRBV6-5 and TRBJ1-6, with D unresolved. Germline-derived CDR1 and CDR2 are MNHEY and SVGAGI. V lost 4 bases to trimming and J lost 8 bases, with 15 bases between them. This CDR3 region has 15 residues.

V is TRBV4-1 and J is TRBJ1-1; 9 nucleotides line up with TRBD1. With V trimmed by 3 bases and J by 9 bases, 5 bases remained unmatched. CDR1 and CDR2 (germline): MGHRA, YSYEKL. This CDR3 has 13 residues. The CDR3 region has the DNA TGCGCCAGCAGCCAGCTGGGACAGGGAAAAGCTTTCTTT. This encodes CASSQLGQGKAFF.

DNA for the CDR3: TGTGCCAGCAGTTTTTTTGGGGGAGGGGGAACGCTCACTGAAGCTTTCTTT. Amino acids: CASSFFGGGGTLTEAFF. The chain couples TRBV27 to TRBJ1-1; maybe TRBD1 (6 bases). CDR3 length: 17 residues. Germline loops: CDR1 MNHEY, CDR2 SMNVEV (reference sequence). The V end was cut by 3 bases, the J end by 4 bases, with 21 bases between.

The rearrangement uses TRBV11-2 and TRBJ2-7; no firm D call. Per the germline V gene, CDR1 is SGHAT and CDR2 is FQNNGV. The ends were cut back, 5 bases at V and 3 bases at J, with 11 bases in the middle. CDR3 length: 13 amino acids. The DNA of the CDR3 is TGTGCCAGCAGCCGTAGTTTCTTCTACGAGCAGTACTTC. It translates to CASSRSFFYEQYF.

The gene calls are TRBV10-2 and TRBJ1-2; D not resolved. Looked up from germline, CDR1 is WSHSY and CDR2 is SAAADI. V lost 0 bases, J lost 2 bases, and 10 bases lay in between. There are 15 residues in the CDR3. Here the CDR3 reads CASSESAKSNYGYTF. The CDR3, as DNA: TGCGCCAGCAGTGAGTCAGCTAAATCAAACTATGGCTACACCTTC.

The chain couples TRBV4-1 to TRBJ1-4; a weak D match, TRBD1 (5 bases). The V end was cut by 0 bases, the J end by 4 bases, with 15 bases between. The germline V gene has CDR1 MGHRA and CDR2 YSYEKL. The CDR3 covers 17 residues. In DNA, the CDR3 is TGCGCCAGCAGCCAAGACCGTGGCGACAGCGTTAATGAAAAACTGTTTTTT. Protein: CASSQDRGDSVNEKLFF.

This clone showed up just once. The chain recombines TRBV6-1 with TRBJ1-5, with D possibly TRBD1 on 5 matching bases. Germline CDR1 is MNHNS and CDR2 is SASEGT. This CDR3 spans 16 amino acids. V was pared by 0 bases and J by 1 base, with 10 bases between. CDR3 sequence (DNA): TGTGCCAGCAGTGAAGCTCAGGGAGGAAGCAATCAGCCCCAGCATTTT. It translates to CASSEAQGGSNQPQHF.

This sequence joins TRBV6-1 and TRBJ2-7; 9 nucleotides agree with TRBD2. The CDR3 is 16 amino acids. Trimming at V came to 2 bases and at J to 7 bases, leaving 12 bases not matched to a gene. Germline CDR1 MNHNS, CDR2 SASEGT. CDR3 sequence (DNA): TGTGCCAGCAGTGAAATGAGCGGGAGGCCGAAAAGGGAGCAGTACTTC. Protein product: CASSEMSGRPKREQYF.

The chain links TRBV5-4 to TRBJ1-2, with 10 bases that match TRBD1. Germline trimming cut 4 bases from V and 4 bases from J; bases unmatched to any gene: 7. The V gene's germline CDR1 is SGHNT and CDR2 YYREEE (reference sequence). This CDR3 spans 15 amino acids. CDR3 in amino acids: CASSTGQGFSYGYTF. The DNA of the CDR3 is TGTGCCAGCAGCACGGGACAGGGGTTCTCCTATGGCTACACCTTC.

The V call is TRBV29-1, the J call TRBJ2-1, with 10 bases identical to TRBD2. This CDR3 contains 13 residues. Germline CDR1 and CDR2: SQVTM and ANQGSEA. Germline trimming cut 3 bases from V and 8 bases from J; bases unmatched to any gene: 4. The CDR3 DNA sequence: TGCAGCGTTGACAGGACTAGCGGCGATGAGCAGTTCTTC. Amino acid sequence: CSVDRTSGDEQFF.

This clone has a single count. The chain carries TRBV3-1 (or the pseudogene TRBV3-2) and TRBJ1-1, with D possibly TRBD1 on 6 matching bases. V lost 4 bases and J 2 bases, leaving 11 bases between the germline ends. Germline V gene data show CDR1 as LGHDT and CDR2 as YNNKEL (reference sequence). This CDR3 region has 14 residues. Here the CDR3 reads CASSPGTHNTEAFF. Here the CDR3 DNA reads TGTGCCAGCAGCCCCGGGACACACAACACTGAAGCTTTCTTT.

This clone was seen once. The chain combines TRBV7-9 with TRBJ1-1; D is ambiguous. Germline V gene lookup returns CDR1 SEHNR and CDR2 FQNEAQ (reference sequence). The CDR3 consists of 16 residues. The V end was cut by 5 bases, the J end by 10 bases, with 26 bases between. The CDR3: CASSAGGGNSGPGAFF. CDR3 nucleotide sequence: TGTGCCAGCAGCGCGGGAGGAGGGAATAGTGGCCCGGGAGCTTTCTTT. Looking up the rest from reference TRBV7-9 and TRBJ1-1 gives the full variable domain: DTGVSQNPRHKITKRGQNVTFRCDPISEHNRLYWYRQTLGQGPEFLTYFQNEAQLEKSRLLSDRFSAERPKGSFSTLEIQRTEQGDSAMYLCASSAGGGNSGPGAFFGQGTRLTVV.

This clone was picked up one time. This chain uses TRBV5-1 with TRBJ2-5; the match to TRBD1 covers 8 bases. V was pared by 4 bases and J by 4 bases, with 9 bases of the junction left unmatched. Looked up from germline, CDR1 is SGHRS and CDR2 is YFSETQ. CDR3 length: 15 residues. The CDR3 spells CASSRDDRGSETQYF. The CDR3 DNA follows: TGCGCCAGCAGCAGGGACGACAGGGGCTCAGAGACCCAGTACTTC. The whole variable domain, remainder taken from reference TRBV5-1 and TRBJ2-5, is KAGVTQTPRYLIKTRGQQVTLSCSPISGHRSVSWYQQTPGQGLQFLFEYFSETQRNKGNFPGRFSGRQFSNSRSEMNVSTLELGDSALYLCASSRDDRGSETQYFGPGTRLLVL.

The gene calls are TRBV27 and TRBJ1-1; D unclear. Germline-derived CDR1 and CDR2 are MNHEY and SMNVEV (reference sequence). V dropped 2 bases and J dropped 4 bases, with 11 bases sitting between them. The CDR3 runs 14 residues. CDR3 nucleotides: TGTGCCAGCAGTTTAATCGCGGGGAGCACTGAAGCTTTCTTT. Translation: CASSLIAGSTEAFF.

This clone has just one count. For the CDR3, the DNA is TGTGCCACCAGTTGGGGAGCTGAAGCTTTCTTT. It codes for CATSWGAEAFF. This chain links TRBV24-1 with TRBJ1-1; D gene unclear. The germline V gene has CDR1 KGHDR and CDR2 SFDVKD. V was cut by 6 bases and J by 6 bases, with 7 bases left in between. This CDR3 has 11 amino acids.